The entry below gives a single T cell receptor beta chain sequence along with its context. In the source study's methods: Counts of nucleated cells, estimated from reference gene primer amplification, were obtained. The protocol was immunoSEQ multiplex PCR, while the TCRdb copy is restricted to in-frame clones and leaves out a portion. The V and J calls and the clone size are those of that table, but D and trimming were determined from the DNA. The sample shows approximately 80,000 clones, over 65% of them seen only once. Looked up from germline, CDR1 is KGHSH and CDR2 is LQKENI. Trimming took 3 bases from V and 0 from J; bases not matched to a gene: 12. The CDR3 is 18 amino acids. The data were obtained in a study of blood T cell repertoires in COVID-19.

This chain connects TRBV18 to TRBJ2-7; TRBD2 agrees at 9 bases. The specimen sequenced was peripheral blood. The clonotype was recovered from a man aged 45-60 years with active or convalescent COVID-19. The CDR3 DNA reads as TGTGCCAGCTCACCGGACCTACCCATAGCGGGGGCCTCCTACGAGCAGTACTTC. It encodes CASSPDLPIAGASYEQYF.